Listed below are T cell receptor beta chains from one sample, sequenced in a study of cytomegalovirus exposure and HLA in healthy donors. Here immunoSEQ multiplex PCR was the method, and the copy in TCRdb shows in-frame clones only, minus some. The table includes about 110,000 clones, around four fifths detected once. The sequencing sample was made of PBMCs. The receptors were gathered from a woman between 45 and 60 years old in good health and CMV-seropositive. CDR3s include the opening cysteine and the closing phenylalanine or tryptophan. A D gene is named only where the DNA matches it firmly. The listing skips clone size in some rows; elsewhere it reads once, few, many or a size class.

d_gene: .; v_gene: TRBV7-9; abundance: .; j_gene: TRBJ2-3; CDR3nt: TGTTCCAGCAGCCAAGCGCGCTACCTTAGCACAGATACGCAGTATTTT; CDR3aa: CSSSQARYLSTDTQYF
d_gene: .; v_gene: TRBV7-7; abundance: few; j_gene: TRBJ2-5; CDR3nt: TGTGCTAGCAGCTTACTGACAGATCAAGAGACCCAGTACTTC; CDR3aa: CASSLLTDQETQYF
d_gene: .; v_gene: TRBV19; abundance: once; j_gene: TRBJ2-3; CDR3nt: TGTGCCAGTAGTTCAGCGGCGGCGCAGTATTTT; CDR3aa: CASSSAAAQYF
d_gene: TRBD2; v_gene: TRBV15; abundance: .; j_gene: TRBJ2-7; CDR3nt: TGTGCCACCAGCAGAGGGACTAGCGGGGGGGCGAGCAGGTACGAGCAGTACTTC; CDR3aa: CATSRGTSGGASRYEQYF
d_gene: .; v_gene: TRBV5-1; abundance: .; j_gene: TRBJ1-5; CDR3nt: TGCGCCAGCAGCCCCCTGGCAGGGGCAAATCAGCCCCAGCATTTT; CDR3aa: CASSPLAGANQPQHF
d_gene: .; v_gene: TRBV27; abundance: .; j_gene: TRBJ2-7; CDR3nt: TGTGCCAGCAAGTCCCCGGGTTCCTACGAGCAGTACTTC; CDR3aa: CASKSPGSYEQYF
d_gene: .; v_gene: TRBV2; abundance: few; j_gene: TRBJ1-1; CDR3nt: TGTGCCGCCGCAGTTACTGAAGCTTTCTTT; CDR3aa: CAAAVTEAFF
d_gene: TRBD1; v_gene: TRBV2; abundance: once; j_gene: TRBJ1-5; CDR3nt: TGTGCCAGCACCCCGGGACAGAATCAGCCCCAGCATTTT; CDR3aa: CASTPGQNQPQHF
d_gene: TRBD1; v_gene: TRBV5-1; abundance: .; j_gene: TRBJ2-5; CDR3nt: TGCGCCAGCAGCTTGGAGGGGGCGCGACGGGAGACCCAGTACTTC; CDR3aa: CASSLEGARRETQYF
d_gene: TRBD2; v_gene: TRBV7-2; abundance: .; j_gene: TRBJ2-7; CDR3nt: TGTGCCAGCAGCTTAGTGAGCGGGAGCAGGTACGAGCAGTACTTC; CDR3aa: CASSLVSGSRYEQYF
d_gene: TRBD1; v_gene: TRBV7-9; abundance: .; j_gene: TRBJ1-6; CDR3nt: TGTGCCAGCAGCCGGGACAGGGGGAATTCACCCCTCCACTTT; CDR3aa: CASSRDRGNSPLHF
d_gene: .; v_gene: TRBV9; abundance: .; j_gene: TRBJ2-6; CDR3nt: TGTGCCAGCAGTTTTACGGGGGCTGGGGCCAACGTCCTGACTTTC; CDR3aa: CASSFTGAGANVLTF
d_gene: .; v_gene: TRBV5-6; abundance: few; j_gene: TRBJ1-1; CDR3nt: TGTGCCAGCAGCTTGGAACAGATTAACACTGAAGCTTTCTTT; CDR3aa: CASSLEQINTEAFF
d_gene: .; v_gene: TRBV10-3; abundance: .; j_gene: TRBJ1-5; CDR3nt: TGTGCCATCAGTGACAGGGTAGGCAATCAGCCCCAGCATTTT; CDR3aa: CAISDRVGNQPQHF
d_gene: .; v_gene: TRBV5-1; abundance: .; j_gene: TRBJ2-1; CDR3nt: TGCGCCAGCAGCTCCTGGCGGGGGCATAATGAGCAGTTCTTC; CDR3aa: CASSSWRGHNEQFF
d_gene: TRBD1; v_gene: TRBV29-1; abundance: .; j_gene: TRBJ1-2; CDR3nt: TGCAGCGTCGAAGGGGGCGGTGATGGCTACACCTTC; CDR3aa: CSVEGGGDGYTF
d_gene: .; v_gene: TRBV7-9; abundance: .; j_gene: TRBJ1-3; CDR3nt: TGTGCCAGCAGCTTTAGAGGGACAACTAAGAAGGACTCTGGAAACACCATATATTTT; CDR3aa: CASSFRGTTKKDSGNTIYF
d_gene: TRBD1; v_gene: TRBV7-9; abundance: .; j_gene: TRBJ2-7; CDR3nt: TGTGCCAGCAGCCCAAGGGGGACAGGGCAATACGAGCAGTACTTC; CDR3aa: CASSPRGTGQYEQYF
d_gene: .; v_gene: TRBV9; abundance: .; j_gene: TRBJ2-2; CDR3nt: TGTGCCAGCAGCGGAGGGGGGGCCCGGGGGGTCGGGGAGCTGTTTTTT; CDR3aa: CASSGGGARGVGELFF
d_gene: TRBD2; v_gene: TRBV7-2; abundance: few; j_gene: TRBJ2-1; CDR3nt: TGTGCCAGCAGCTTATCTAGCGGGAGGGGGGATGAGCAGTTCTTC; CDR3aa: CASSLSSGRGDEQFF